This is a list of T cell receptor beta chains from one sample in a study of identical twins. TCRdb recomputed calls from the 5' RACE reads with MiXCR, one row per CDR3 protein. In the table there are 750,000 to 950,000 distinct CDR3 sequences, over 9% of which are singletons. This same sample was also taken into another study, of yellow fever vaccine responses in identical twins.

Sequenced material: PBMCs. The receptors here all came from a woman between 18 and 30 years old in good health. Both conserved end residues are trimmed from each CDR3. The order of the fields is V gene, J gene, CDR3 protein.

V: TRBV4-1; J: TRBJ2-3; CDR3: ASSQVTGPFASDTQY
V: TRBV28; J: TRBJ1-3; CDR3: ASSLSGWSGNTIY
V: TRBV7-9; J: TRBJ2-1; CDR3: ASSITSGSSPYNEQF
V: TRBV6-1; J: TRBJ2-1; CDR3: ASSEARDDWQRGEQF
V: TRBV7-9; J: TRBJ1-6; CDR3: ASSLEGASPLH
V: TRBV29-1; J: TRBJ1-2; CDR3: SVTSWTGSYGYT
V: TRBV6-1; J: TRBJ1-6; CDR3: ASSISYNSPLH
V: TRBV28; J: TRBJ1-5; CDR3: ASSTVVISNQPQH
V: TRBV29-1; J: TRBJ2-2; CDR3: SVPGTQNTGELF
V: TRBV7-9; J: TRBJ1-2; CDR3: ASSARTGEANYGYT
V: TRBV9; J: TRBJ1-5; CDR3: ASSVGPLTDQPQH
V: TRBV20-1; J: TRBJ1-1; CDR3: SAPGTGHTEAF
V: TRBV10-3; J: TRBJ2-5; CDR3: AISEVERKETQY
V: TRBV7-9; J: TRBJ2-1; CDR3: ASSSRRTEGASEQF
V: TRBV29-1; J: TRBJ2-3; CDR3: SALPGLARTDTQY
V: TRBV20-1; J: TRBJ2-7; CDR3: SARDRDRSSYEQY
V: TRBV5-1; J: TRBJ2-2; CDR3: ASRLPNTGELF
V: TRBV9; J: TRBJ2-1; CDR3: ASSSRPLAGSSYNEQF
V: TRBV2; J: TRBJ1-3; CDR3: ASSEDRSSGNTIY
V: TRBV27; J: TRBJ2-1; CDR3: ASSLSGTGFEQF
V: TRBV5-1; J: TRBJ2-2; CDR3: ASSLGVPPVTGELF
V: TRBV5-1; J: TRBJ1-3; CDR3: ASKGDHAGNTIY
V: TRBV29-1; J: TRBJ2-5; CDR3: STPTGGLETQY
V: TRBV6-1; J: TRBJ2-1; CDR3: ASSATDTNEQF
V: TRBV27; J: TRBJ2-3; CDR3: ASSAPRGTSGDTQY
V: TRBV9; J: TRBJ2-3; CDR3: ASSVEVAASADTQY
V: TRBV29-1; J: TRBJ2-1; CDR3: SVQPPSGRARGEQF
V: TRBV19; J: TRBJ1-6; CDR3: ASSASGTNNSPLH
V: TRBV3-1; J: TRBJ2-1; CDR3: ASSQKMGDGGF
V: TRBV29-1; J: TRBJ1-1; CDR3: SVVLNTEAF
V: TRBV24-1; J: TRBJ2-1; CDR3: ATSVAGGTYNEQF
V: TRBV27; J: TRBJ2-3; CDR3: ASSLSTGRATDTQY
V: TRBV3-1; J: TRBJ2-1; CDR3: ASSQHPQGANNEQF
V: TRBV3-1; J: TRBJ2-2; CDR3: ASSPRTSGSWTGELF
V: TRBV6-2/TRBV6-3; J: TRBJ2-1; CDR3: ASSYTTYNEQF
V: TRBV19; J: TRBJ2-1; CDR3: ASSISSGSAYNEQF
V: TRBV18; J: TRBJ1-5; CDR3: ASSPQGGGQPQH
V: TRBV5-6; J: TRBJ2-7; CDR3: ASRGWDRASYEQY
V: TRBV7-6; J: TRBJ2-5; CDR3: ASSFNQGGLQETQY
V: TRBV15; J: TRBJ1-1; CDR3: ATSSRQGMNTEAF
V: TRBV12-3/TRBV12-4; J: TRBJ2-2; CDR3: ASSLATGHTGELF
V: TRBV19; J: TRBJ2-5; CDR3: ASSRQGIAGETQY
V: TRBV29-1; J: TRBJ1-1; CDR3: SVAGPYTEAF
V: TRBV12-2; J: TRBJ2-3; CDR3: ATKGVFRSDTQY
V: TRBV5-1; J: TRBJ1-5; CDR3: ASSLGDSPNQPQH
V: TRBV5-1; J: TRBJ2-3; CDR3: ASSLAEVGVRGTDTQY
V: TRBV6-1; J: TRBJ2-1; CDR3: ASRTGPSVPNEQF
V: TRBV28; J: TRBJ2-2; CDR3: ASSSTGTGDGELF
V: TRBV3-1; J: TRBJ2-7; CDR3: ASSHSGQGPYEQY
V: TRBV5-1; J: TRBJ2-5; CDR3: ASSLVGGQKGQETQY
V: TRBV6-1; J: TRBJ2-2; CDR3: ASNLPTGELF
V: TRBV20-1; J: TRBJ1-2; CDR3: SARTDIYGYT
V: TRBV20-1; J: TRBJ1-1; CDR3: SAREGGSREAF
V: TRBV4-1; J: TRBJ2-4; CDR3: ASSHGTAYNKNIQY
V: TRBV2; J: TRBJ2-7; CDR3: ASGGTGGLVEQY
V: TRBV9; J: TRBJ2-4; CDR3: ASSGSEGSKNIQY
V: TRBV29-1; J: TRBJ2-1; CDR3: SVGHNEQF
V: TRBV14; J: TRBJ2-1; CDR3: ASSQGAGPYNEQF
V: TRBV2; J: TRBJ2-3; CDR3: ASRDSGYRTDTQY